Given below is one T cell receptor beta chain in context. The antigen is not known. V was shortened by 5 bases and J by 5 bases, with 14 bases between the two germline ends. Germline loops: CDR1 SGHRS, CDR2 YFSETQ. The CDR3 spans 14 residues. Data came from immunoSEQ multiplex PCR; TCRdb stores just in-frame clones and leaves some out. Among roughly 56,000 clones, approximately 90% were seen once, and the ten largest hold approximately 8.4%. These data come from a study of PD-1 blockade in classical Hodgkin lymphoma. General study findings and limits: Whatever underlies the repertoire differences (possibly disease activity or prior therapy) remains undefined. Patients with a complete response exhibited baseline diversity comparable to newly diagnosed patients.

Time point described: cycle 4 day 1 (C4D1), after more than five weeks of nivolumab. There was relapse after autologous stem cell transplantation in every patient, and there was variation in brentuximab vedotin exposure. The receptor was isolated from a human donor with classical Hodgkin lymphoma. Sequences were derived from peripheral blood mononuclear cells (PBMCs), sampled before the fourth cycle of nivolumab. This chain links TRBV5-1 with TRBJ2-1, with a possible D match to TRBD2 (5 bases). This CDR3 reads CASRTTPGNNEQFF. The DNA for the CDR3 is TGCGCCAGCAGAACGACCCCGGGGAACAATGAGCAGTTCTTC.